This T cell receptor beta chain was profiled in a study of OX40 agonist ivuxolimab in advanced cancers. As for the study in general: Having had anti-PD-1, anti-PD-L1 or anti-CTLA-4 therapy before was allowed, and roughly 38% had some.

Profiled with immunoSEQ multiplex PCR; TCRdb holds only in-frame clones, not every one. The sample shows some 84,000 clones, 92% of them seen only once. Of note for this clone: What it recognizes is unknown.

The CDR3 loop spans 14 amino acids. The trim removed 4 bases at V and 3 bases at J, leaving 3 bases unmatched. In germline, CDR1 is LNHDA, CDR2 SQIVND (reference sequence). Study-level results: Some nonresponders also had low normalized T-cell clonal expansion. The mean number of expanded clones was higher in CD8+ T cells than in CD4+.

Sequenced here: CD4+ or CD8+ T cells sorted from blood, sampled in a trial of the OX40 agonist ivuxolimab. This chain connects TRBV19 to TRBJ2-5, with 9 bases matching TRBD1. The receptor's source is an adult with an advanced solid tumor such as melanoma, head and neck, liver or kidney cancer. In DNA, the CDR3 is TGTGCCAGTAGTACCTGGACAGGGGAAGAGACCCAGTACTTC. This sequence encodes CASSTWTGEETQYF.